The 31 T cell receptor beta chains listed next were all sequenced from one sample in a study of blood T cells in healthy people across ages. The second PCR ran about 6 to 12 cycles with a sample-barcoded 5' primer and J-beta primers. TCRdb re-derived calls from the 5' RACE reads in MiXCR, one entry per CDR3 protein. The table shows fewer than 1,000,000 distinct CDR3 sequences, with around half occurring only once. Input material: blood. The origin of the receptors is a man older than 75 in good health.

There are many counts of this clonotype. The chain is built from TRBV11-3 and TRBJ2-3; tentatively, D is TRBD1 or TRBD2 (5 bases each). Germline loops: CDR1 SGHNT, CDR2 YENEEA. The germline V and J ends were trimmed by 0 bases and 9 bases, with 16 bases remaining between them. The CDR3 totals 15 residues. The CDR3 is CASSLDQSPRGTQYF. The CDR3 region has the DNA TGTGCCAGCAGCTTAGATCAGAGCCCGAGGGGAACGCAGTATTTT.

J is TRBJ2-3 and V is TRBV7-6; 7 bases agree with TRBD2. This CDR3 has 15 amino acids. Germline lookup yields CDR1 SGHVS and CDR2 FNYEAQ. J was trimmed by 3 bases and V by 1 base; bases with no gene match: 4. DNA of the CDR3: TGTGCCAGCAGCTTAGGCCGCGGGGGTACAGATACGCAGTATTTT. This codes for CASSLGRGGTDTQYF.

The chain links TRBV14 to TRBJ2-5, with D perhaps TRBD1 (6 bases). The CDR3 is made up of 16 amino acids. Trimming removed 1 base at V and 5 bases at J, with 17 bases between. The germline gives CDR1 SGHDN, CDR2 FVKESK. CDR3 in DNA: TGTGCCAGCAGCCAAGCCCGGACAGACTTCAGGGAGACCCAGTACTTC. Its translation: CASSQARTDFRETQYF.

The chain couples TRBV5-1 to TRBJ2-5, with D tentatively TRBD1 (5 bases). The CDR3 covers 14 residues. CDR1 is SGHRS and CDR2 is YFSETQ in the germline V gene. V was cut by 4 bases and J by 11 bases, with 21 bases left in between. The CDR3 is CASSQTATNNEQYF. The CDR3 coding sequence is TGCGCCAGCAGCCAGACAGCCACCAACAATGAGCAGTACTTC.

The CDR3 DNA is TGTGCCAGCAGCAGCCCGAGGGCGCTAGTGAACACTGAAGCTTTCTTT. It is translated as CASSSPRALVNTEAFF. The chain has TRBV27 and TRBJ1-1; D ambiguous. The germline V gene encodes CDR1 MNHEY and CDR2 SMNVEV (reference sequence). The CDR3 covers 16 residues. V was trimmed by 6 bases and J by 0 bases, leaving 17 bases between them.

The V and J genes are TRBV28 and TRBJ2-1, with 7 bases identical to TRBD2. Near its end, the DNA agrees better with TRBJ2-7, so the J call may be wrong. CDR3 size: 16 residues. Germline CDR1 reads MDHEN; CDR2 reads SYDVKM. In DNA form, the CDR3 reads TGTGCCAGTGAGGCTAGCGGTCAACGAACGGGCAATGAGCAGTACTTC. This encodes CASEASGQRTGNEQYF.

This clonotype has only one observation. This rearrangement joins TRBV10-3 to TRBJ2-7, with 8 bases identical to TRBD1. Losses at the gene ends were 4 bases for V and 6 bases for J; bases not matched to a gene: 20. Germline V lookup: CDR1 ENHRY, CDR2 SYGVKD. CDR3 length equals 18 residues. CDR3 in amino acids: CAISALSRRTGPVSEQYF. The DNA of the CDR3 is TGTGCCATCAGTGCCCTTTCACGACGGACAGGGCCGGTGAGCGAGCAGTACTTC.

This clonotype was detected a few times. In DNA, the CDR3 is TGTGCCAGCAGTGAAGGATGGACAGGGGGCCCAGAGACCCAGTACTTC. The encoded protein is CASSEGWTGGPETQYF. This chain connects TRBV2 to TRBJ2-5; 11 bases agree with TRBD1. Germline CDR1 SNHLY, CDR2 FYNNEI. Trimming at V came to 1 base and at J to 4 bases, leaving 5 bases not matched to a gene. CDR3 length equals 16 residues.

Remarks on this clonotype: At one boundary the junction diverges from the germline segment, which might be a read error. The chain employs TRBV6-2 or TRBV6-3 and TRBJ2-7; D uncertain. The last part of the DNA fits TRBJ2-5 better; the J call may be wrong. The length of the CDR3 is 11 residues. From germline, CDR1 is MNHEY and CDR2 SVGEGT. The CDR3 DNA follows: TGTACCAGTAGTACCGAAGAGACCCAGTACTTC. It yields the protein CTSSTEETQYF.

The chain links TRBV20-1 to TRBJ2-5; TRBD2 matches at 8 bases. J gave up 11 bases and V 4 bases, and 21 bases lay outside the gene matches. The CDR3 loop spans 16 amino acids. From germline, CDR1 is DFQATT and CDR2 SNEGSKA (reference sequence). In nucleotides, the CDR3 is TGCAGTGCTACGACCGGGACTAGGACGTTAGAAAATGAGCAGTACTTC. Amino acid sequence: CSATTGTRTLENEQYF.

The rearrangement links TRBV9 to TRBJ2-3; TRBD2 matches at 8 bases. Trimming took 3 bases from V and 3 from J; bases not matched to a gene: 6. There are 15 residues in the CDR3. Germline V gene sequence: CDR1 SGDLS, CDR2 YYNGEE. The CDR3: CASSAWAGGTDTQYF. The DNA for the CDR3 is TGTGCCAGCAGCGCGTGGGCGGGAGGAACAGATACGCAGTATTTT.

This clonotype came up once. The chain recombines TRBV29-1 with TRBJ2-4; 8 positions match TRBD2. The end of the DNA aligns better with TRBJ2-7, so the J call may be wrong. There are 14 residues in the CDR3. CDR1 and CDR2 (germline): SQVTM, ANQGSEA. The CDR3 DNA is TGCAGCGTTGAGGCCAGCGGGAGTTATTCCGAGCAGTACTTC. As protein: CSVEASGSYSEQYF.

The chain is built from TRBV7-9 and TRBJ2-5, with 7 bases lining up with TRBD2. This CDR3 contains 12 residues. Trimming took 10 bases from V and 3 from J; bases not matched to a gene: 5. Germline-derived CDR1 and CDR2 are SEHNR and FQNEAQ (reference sequence). The CDR3 bases are TGTGCCACGGCTAGCGGAAAAGAGACCCAGTACTTC. This codes for CATASGKETQYF.

This chain joins TRBV6-1 and TRBJ2-1, with 11 bases lining up with TRBD2. CDR3 length: 16 amino acids. The germline V gene encodes CDR1 MNHNS and CDR2 SASEGT. V trimming: 5 bases; J trimming: 3 bases; junction bases outside the gene matches: 6. DNA for the CDR3: TGTGCCAGCAGTTTTGAGGGACTAGCGGTCTACAATGAGCAGTTCTTC. It encodes CASSFEGLAVYNEQFF.

This clonotype was seen ten or more times. The chain employs TRBV7-9 and TRBJ2-7, with TRBD2 matching over 7 bases. The CDR3 has 16 residues. Trimming cost V 3 bases and J 2 bases; bases outside gene matches: 10. Germline CDR1 and CDR2: SEHNR and FQNEAQ (reference sequence). The CDR3 coding sequence is TGTGCCAGCAGCTTCAATGAAGGACTAGGCCCCTACGAGCAGTACTTC. Translation gives CASSFNEGLGPYEQYF.

The chain links TRBV29-1 to TRBJ2-1; D ambiguous. This CDR3 is built from 13 residues. V gave up 3 bases and J gave up 0 bases, with 6 bases separating them. CDR1 is SQVTM, CDR2 ANQGSEA, per germline. The CDR3: CSVEVSSYNEQFF. The CDR3, as DNA: TGCAGCGTTGAGGTTAGCTCCTACAATGAGCAGTTCTTC.

The V and J genes are TRBV7-9 and TRBJ2-3, with 7 bases aligning to TRBD2. The CDR3 is 15 residues long. The V gene's germline CDR1 is SEHNR and CDR2 FQNEAQ (reference sequence). With V trimmed by 2 bases and J by 2 bases, 4 bases remained unmatched. CDR3 in amino acids: CASSLWAGDTDTQYF. The DNA of the CDR3 is TGTGCCAGCAGCTTATGGGCGGGGGACACAGATACGCAGTATTTT. Using reference TRBV7-9 and TRBJ2-3 for the parts outside the CDR3, the full variable domain is DTGVSQNPRHKITKRGQNVTFRCDPISEHNRLYWYRQTLGQGPEFLTYFQNEAQLEKSRLLSDRFSAERPKGSFSTLEIQRTEQGDSAMYLCASSLWAGDTDTQYFGPGTRLTVL.

This chain links TRBV20-1 with TRBJ2-1; the D call may be TRBD1 or TRBD2 (5 bases each). The CDR3 sequence is 12 residues long. Germline V gene data show CDR1 as DFQATT and CDR2 as SNEGSKA (reference sequence). V lost 8 bases and J lost 10, with 18 bases in between. As DNA, the CDR3 is TGCAGTTGCGAGGGGTCATCCTACGAGCAGTTCTTC. This codes for CSCEGSSYEQFF.

V is TRBV9 and J is TRBJ2-1; 13 nucleotides line up with TRBD2. Germline CDR1 reads SGDLS; CDR2 reads YYNGEE. The CDR3 totals 17 residues. V trimming: 8 bases; J trimming: 4 bases; junction bases outside the gene matches: 12. CDR3 in amino acids: CASSTPGGLAGYNEQFF. The CDR3 DNA sequence: TGTGCCAGTAGCACCCCGGGGGGACTAGCGGGATACAATGAGCAGTTCTTC.

The chain joins TRBV12-3 or TRBV12-4 to TRBJ2-7, with TRBD1 matching over 9 bases. Trimming took 7 bases from V and 5 from J; bases not matched to a gene: 6. This CDR3 comprises 13 residues. CDR3 DNA sequence: TGTGCCAGCAACCTCGGACAGGGGAACGAGCAGTACTTC. Translated: CASNLGQGNEQYF.

In regard to this clonotype: The junction does not match germline at one end; this may be a read error. J is TRBJ2-7 and V is TRBV4-1, with D possibly TRBD1 on 5 matching bases. In germline, CDR1 is MGHRA, CDR2 YSYEKL. The CDR3 sequence is 15 residues long. The CDR3 protein is CASSPGRAIPYGQYF. Written as DNA, the CDR3 is TGCGCCAGCAGCCCCGGCAGGGCGATACCTTACGGGCAGTACTTC.

This chain connects TRBV29-1 to TRBJ2-7; D is uncertain. The ends were cut back, 8 bases at V and 4 bases at J, with 12 bases in the middle. Germline CDR1 and CDR2: SQVTM and ANQGSEA. The CDR3 extends over 11 amino acids. CDR3 amino acids: CSQIQSYEQYF. CDR3 nucleotide sequence: TGCAGCCAGATTCAGAGTTACGAGCAGTACTTC.

The chain joins TRBV6-2 or TRBV6-3 to TRBJ2-7; D is undetermined. The J call may be incorrect, as the DNA end agrees better with TRBJ2-5. Germline values: CDR1 MNHEY, CDR2 SVGEGT. CDR3 length: 13 amino acids. CDR3 loop: CASSYTRKETQYF. As DNA, the CDR3 is TGTGCCAGCAGTTACACGAGAAAGGAGACCCAGTACTTC.

The chain couples TRBV7-2 to TRBJ2-7, with D possibly matching TRBD1 (6 bases). CDR1 is SGHTA, CDR2 FQGNSA, per germline. This CDR3 is 15 amino acids long. V lost 4 bases, J lost 5 bases, and 18 bases lay in between. DNA of the CDR3: TGTGCCAGCAGCTACCCCTGGGGGCTTTCCCACGAGCAGTACTTC. It encodes CASSYPWGLSHEQYF.

This clonotype has just one count. With a much larger clone just one base away, this may be a read error. The rearrangement links TRBV20-1 to TRBJ2-7, with no clear D. This CDR3 region has 13 residues. The V end was cut by 7 bases, the J end by 1 base, with 14 bases between. In germline, CDR1 is DFQATT, CDR2 SNEGSKA (reference sequence). CDR3 coding DNA: TGCAGTGTTCCCGACGGCTATTCCTACGAGCAGTACTTC. This translates into CSVPDGYSYEQYF.

This clonotype has only a few counts. This sequence joins TRBV7-2 and TRBJ2-7; 11 nucleotides align to TRBD2. The assigned J gene may be wrong: the sequence end matches TRBJ2-5 better. CDR3 size: 13 residues. From germline, CDR1 is SGHTA and CDR2 FQGNSA. The CDR3 is CAILIAGGKTQYF. Written as DNA, the CDR3 is TGTGCCATCCTCATAGCGGGAGGGAAGACCCAGTACTTC.

This clonotype was seen just once. The CDR3 spells CATNGQVRYNEQFF. Here the CDR3 DNA reads TGTGCCACCAACGGACAAGTCCGTTACAATGAGCAGTTCTTC. The J gene is TRBJ2-1, the V gene TRBV24-1, with D possibly being TRBD1 (5 bases). The germline gives CDR1 KGHDR, CDR2 SFDVKD. Trimming pared 8 bases from V and 4 bases from J, leaving 14 bases between. The CDR3 length is 14 residues.

Notes on this clonotype: An end of the junction differs from the germline gene, which may be a read error. CDR3 residues: CACSLSTGGADIQYF. DNA for the CDR3: TGTGCCTGCAGCCTATCGACGGGGGGCGCGGACATTCAGTACTTC. The V gene is TRBV7-2, the J gene TRBJ2-4; tentatively, D is TRBD2 (7 bases). The CDR3 is 15 amino acids. CDR1 SGHTA and CDR2 FQGNSA come from the germline V gene.

This clonotype turned up a few times. J is TRBJ1-6 and V is TRBV6-5, with D possibly being TRBD1 (5 bases). The CDR3 contains 13 residues. CDR1 and CDR2 (germline): MNHEY, SVGAGI. The V end was cut by 6 bases, the J end by 7 bases, with 10 bases between. The CDR3, as DNA: TGTGCCAGCAGACAGGACCAGAATTCACCCCTCCACTTT. Translation gives CASRQDQNSPLHF.

The chain joins TRBV15 to TRBJ2-3; TRBD2 matches at 9 bases. CDR1 is LNHNV and CDR2 is YYDKDF in the germline V gene (reference sequence). This CDR3 spans 17 amino acids. After removal of 0 bases from V and 2 bases from J, the junction contained 6 bases not matched to a gene. The CDR3 region has the DNA TGTGCCACCAGCAGAGATCGACTAGCGGAAAACACAGATACGCAGTATTTT. It specifies CATSRDRLAENTDTQYF.

To note about this clonotype: One end of the junction is discordant with germline, which a read error may explain. This chain joins TRBV15 and TRBJ2-3; no clear D gene. This CDR3 has 12 amino acids. Germline lookup yields CDR1 LNHNV and CDR2 YYDKDF (reference sequence). The CDR3 sequence is CAASTYADTQYF. The CDR3 coding sequence is TGTGCCGCCAGCACCTACGCAGATACGCAGTATTTT.